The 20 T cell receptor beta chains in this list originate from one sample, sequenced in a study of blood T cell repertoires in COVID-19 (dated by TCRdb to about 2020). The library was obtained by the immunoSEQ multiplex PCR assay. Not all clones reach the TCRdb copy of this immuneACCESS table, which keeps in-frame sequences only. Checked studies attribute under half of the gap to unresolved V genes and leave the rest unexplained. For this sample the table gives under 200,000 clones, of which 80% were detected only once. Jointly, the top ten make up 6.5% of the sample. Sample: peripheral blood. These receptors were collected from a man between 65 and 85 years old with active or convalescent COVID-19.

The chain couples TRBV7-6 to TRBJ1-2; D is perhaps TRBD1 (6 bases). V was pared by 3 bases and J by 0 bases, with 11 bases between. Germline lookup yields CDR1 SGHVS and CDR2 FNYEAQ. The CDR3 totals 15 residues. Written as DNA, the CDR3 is TGTGCCAGCAGCTTCGGGACACCAGCTAACTATGGCTACACCTTC. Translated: CASSFGTPANYGYTF.

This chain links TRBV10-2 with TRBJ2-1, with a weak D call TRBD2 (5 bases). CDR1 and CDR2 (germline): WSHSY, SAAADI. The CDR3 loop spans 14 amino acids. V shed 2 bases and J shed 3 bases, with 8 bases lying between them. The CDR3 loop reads CASSEVALYNEQFF. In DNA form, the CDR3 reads TGCGCCAGCAGTGAGGTAGCGCTCTACAATGAGCAGTTCTTC.

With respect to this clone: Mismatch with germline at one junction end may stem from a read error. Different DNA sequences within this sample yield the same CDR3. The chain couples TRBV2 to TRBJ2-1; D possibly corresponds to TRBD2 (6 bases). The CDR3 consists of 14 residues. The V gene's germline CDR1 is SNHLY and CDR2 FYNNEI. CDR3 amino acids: CASSGGPPGSEQFF. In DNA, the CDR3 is TGTGCTAGCAGTGGTGGACCTCCCGGGAGTGAGCAGTTCTTC.

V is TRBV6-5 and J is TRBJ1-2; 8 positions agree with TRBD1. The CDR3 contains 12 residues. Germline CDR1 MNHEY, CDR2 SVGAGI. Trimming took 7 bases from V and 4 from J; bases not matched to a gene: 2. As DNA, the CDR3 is TGTGCCAGCATAGGACAGGGCTATGGCTACACCTTC. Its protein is CASIGQGYGYTF.

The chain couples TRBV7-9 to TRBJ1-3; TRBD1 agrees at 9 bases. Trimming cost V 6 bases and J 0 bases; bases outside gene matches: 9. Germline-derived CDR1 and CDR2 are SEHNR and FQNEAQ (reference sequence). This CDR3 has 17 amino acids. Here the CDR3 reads CASRTQGAQPSGNTIYF. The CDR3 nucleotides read TGTGCCAGCAGAACACAGGGGGCCCAACCCTCTGGAAACACCATATATTTT.

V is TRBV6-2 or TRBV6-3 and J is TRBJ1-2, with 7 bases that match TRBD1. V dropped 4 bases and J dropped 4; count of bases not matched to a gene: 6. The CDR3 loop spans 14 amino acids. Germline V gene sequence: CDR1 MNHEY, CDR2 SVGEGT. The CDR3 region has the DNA TGTGCCAGCAGTTCTTTCACAGGGGCCTATGGCTACACCTTC. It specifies CASSSFTGAYGYTF.

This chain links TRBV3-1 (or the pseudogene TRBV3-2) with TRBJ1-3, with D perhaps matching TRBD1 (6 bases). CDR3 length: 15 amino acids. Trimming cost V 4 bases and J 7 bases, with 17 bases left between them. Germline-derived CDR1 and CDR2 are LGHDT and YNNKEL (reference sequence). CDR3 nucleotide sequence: TGTGCCAGCAGCCGGGGACATACGGTGGTGAACACCATATATTTT. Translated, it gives CASSRGHTVVNTIYF.

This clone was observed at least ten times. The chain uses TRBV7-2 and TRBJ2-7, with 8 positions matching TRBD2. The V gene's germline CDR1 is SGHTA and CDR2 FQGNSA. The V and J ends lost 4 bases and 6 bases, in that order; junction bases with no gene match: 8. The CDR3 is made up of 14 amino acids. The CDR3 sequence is CASSYDRLAGEQYF. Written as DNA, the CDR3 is TGTGCCAGCAGCTATGATCGTCTAGCGGGCGAGCAGTACTTC.

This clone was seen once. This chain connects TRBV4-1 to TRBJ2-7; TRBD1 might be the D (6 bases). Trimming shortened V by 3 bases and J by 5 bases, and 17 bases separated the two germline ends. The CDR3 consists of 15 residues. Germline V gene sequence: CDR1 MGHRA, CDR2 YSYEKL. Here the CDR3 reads CASSQAGWTENEQYF. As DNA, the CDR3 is TGCGCCAGCAGCCAGGCCGGTTGGACAGAAAACGAGCAGTACTTC.

The CDR3 loop is CASSLDASGGAFRETQYF. The CDR3 region has the DNA TGTGCCAGCAGCTTAGATGCTAGCGGGGGGGCTTTTCGGGAGACCCAGTACTTC. The V gene is TRBV11-2, the J gene TRBJ2-5; 12 bases fit TRBD2. In germline, CDR1 is SGHAT, CDR2 FQNNGV. The V segment lost 0 bases and the J segment 5 bases; nucleotides outside the gene matches: 10. The CDR3 covers 18 residues. Combining the CDR3 with reference TRBV11-2 and TRBJ2-5 gives the whole variable domain EAGVAQSPRYKIIEKRQSVAFWCNPISGHATLYWYQQILGQGPKLLIQFQNNGVVDDSQLPKDRFSAERLKGVDSTLKIQPAKLEDSAVYLCASSLDASGGAFRETQYFGPGTRLLVL.

The CDR3: CASFSGRGGEKLFF. CDR3 nucleotides: TGTGCCAGCTTCTCCGGACGGGGGGGTGAAAAACTGTTTTTT. The chain links TRBV5-5 to TRBJ1-4; a possible D gene is TRBD1 (5 bases). Germline loops: CDR1 SGHKS, CDR2 YYEKEE (reference sequence). The CDR3 extends over 14 amino acids. Trimming took 7 bases from V and 7 from J, leaving 17 bases between them.

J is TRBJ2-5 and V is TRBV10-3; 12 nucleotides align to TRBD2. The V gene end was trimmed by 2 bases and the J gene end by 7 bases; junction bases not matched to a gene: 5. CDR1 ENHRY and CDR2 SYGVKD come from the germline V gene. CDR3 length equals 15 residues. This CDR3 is CAISEASGGEGTQYF. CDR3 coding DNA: TGTGCCATCAGTGAGGCTAGCGGGGGGGAAGGGACCCAGTACTTC.

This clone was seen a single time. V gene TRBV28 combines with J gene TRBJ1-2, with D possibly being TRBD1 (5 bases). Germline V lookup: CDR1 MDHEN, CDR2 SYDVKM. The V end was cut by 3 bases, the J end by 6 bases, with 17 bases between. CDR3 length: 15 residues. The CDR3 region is CASSLTPLGGDGYTF. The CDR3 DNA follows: TGTGCCAGCAGTTTGACGCCCTTGGGGGGGGATGGCTACACCTTC.

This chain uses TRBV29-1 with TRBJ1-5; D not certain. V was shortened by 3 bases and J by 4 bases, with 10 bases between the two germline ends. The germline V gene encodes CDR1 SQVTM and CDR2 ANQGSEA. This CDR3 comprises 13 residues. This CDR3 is CSVDTGRNQPQHF. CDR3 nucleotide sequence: TGCAGCGTTGATACGGGTCGGAATCAGCCCCAGCATTTT.

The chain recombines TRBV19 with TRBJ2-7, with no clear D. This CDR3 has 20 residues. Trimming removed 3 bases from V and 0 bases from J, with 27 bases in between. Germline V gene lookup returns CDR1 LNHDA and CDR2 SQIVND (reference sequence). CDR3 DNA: TGTGCCAGTAGTATGAAAGCCCCTTCGCGAAGTTCCACCACCTCCTACGAGCAGTACTTC. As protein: CASSMKAPSRSSTTSYEQYF.

For the CDR3, the DNA is TGTGCCACCAGTGAGACGGGAGCGGGATACGAGCAGTACTTC. Amino acids: CATSETGAGYEQYF. V is TRBV24-1 and J is TRBJ2-7; TRBD2 aligns across 7 bases. J lost 4 bases, V lost 4 bases, and 6 bases had no gene match. Germline assignment: CDR1 KGHDR and CDR2 SFDVKD. There are 14 residues in the CDR3.

In nucleotides, the CDR3 is TGTGCCAGCGGGCGGGGGAACTATGGCTACACCTTC. It encodes CASGRGNYGYTF. The chain links TRBV7-8 to TRBJ1-2; the D gene is possibly TRBD1 (5 bases). V was trimmed by 8 bases and J by 2 bases, leaving 9 bases between them. Germline loops: CDR1 SGHVS, CDR2 FQNEAQ. The CDR3 is 12 residues long.

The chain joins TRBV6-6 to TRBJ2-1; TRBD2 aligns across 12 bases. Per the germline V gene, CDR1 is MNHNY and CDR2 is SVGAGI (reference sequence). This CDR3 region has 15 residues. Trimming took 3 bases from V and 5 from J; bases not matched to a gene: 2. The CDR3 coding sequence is TGTGCCAGCAGTTATGGACTAGCGGGACACAATGAGCAGTTCTTC. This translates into CASSYGLAGHNEQFF.

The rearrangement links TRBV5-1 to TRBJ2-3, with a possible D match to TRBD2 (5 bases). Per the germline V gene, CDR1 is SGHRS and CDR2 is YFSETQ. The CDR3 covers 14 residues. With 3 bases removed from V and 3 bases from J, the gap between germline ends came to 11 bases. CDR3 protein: CASSSQGGTDTQYF. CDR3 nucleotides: TGCGCCAGCAGCTCGCAAGGAGGAACAGATACGCAGTATTTT.

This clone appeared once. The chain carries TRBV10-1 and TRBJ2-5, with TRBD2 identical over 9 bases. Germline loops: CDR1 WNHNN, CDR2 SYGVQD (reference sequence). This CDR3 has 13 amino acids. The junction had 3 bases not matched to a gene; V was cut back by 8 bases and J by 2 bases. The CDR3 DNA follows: TGCGCCAGCGCGCTAGCGGGACAAGAGACCCAGTACTTC. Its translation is CASALAGQETQYF.